The 14 T cell receptor beta chains below come from one sample, sequenced in a study of Ad26.COV2.S vaccination and SARS-CoV-2 variants. Some clones are missing from TCRdb's copy, which holds only in-frame ones; the method was immunoSEQ multiplex PCR. The data contain 410,000 or so clones, approximately 92% of them singletons. Treatment specified: roughly 19 received Ad26.COV2.S at low or high dose, single or two shots; five or six received placebo; per-sample allocation not given. Sampling was done on day 63 after the first vaccine or placebo injection. The sample consisted of peripheral blood, taken in a trial of Ad26.COV2.S vaccine versus placebo. These receptors all stem from a person between 18 and 65 years old who received the Ad26.COV2.S COVID-19 vaccine or a placebo.

This sequence joins TRBV28 and TRBJ2-7, with D unresolved. The V gene's germline CDR1 is MDHEN and CDR2 SYDVKM. The V end lost 2 bases, the J end lost 2 bases, and 7 bases lay between the germline ends. CDR3 length: 13 residues. The CDR3: CASSLMETYEQYF. In DNA form, the CDR3 reads TGTGCCAGCAGTTTAATGGAAACCTACGAGCAGTACTTC.

The chain uses TRBV5-4 and TRBJ2-2; 9 nucleotides match TRBD1. CDR3 length equals 15 residues. V shed 4 bases, J shed 8 bases, and the junction held 9 bases outside the gene matches. Per germline, CDR1 SGHNT and CDR2 YYREEE (reference sequence). The CDR3 here is CASSEGQGKPGELFF. CDR3 DNA: TGTGCCAGCAGCGAGGGACAGGGTAAACCAGGGGAGCTGTTTTTT.

The V and J genes are TRBV11-2 and TRBJ2-2; 14 bases line up with TRBD2. V dropped 6 bases and J dropped 9; count of bases not matched to a gene: 3. Germline V gene lookup returns CDR1 SGHAT and CDR2 FQNNGV. The CDR3 is 14 residues long. The CDR3 region is CASRGLAGVRELFF. CDR3 nucleotides: TGTGCCAGCAGGGGACTAGCGGGGGTCCGGGAGCTGTTTTTT. Looking up the rest from reference TRBV11-2 and TRBJ2-2 gives the full variable domain: EAGVAQSPRYKIIEKRQSVAFWCNPISGHATLYWYQQILGQGPKLLIQFQNNGVVDDSQLPKDRFSAERLKGVDSTLKIQPAKLEDSAVYLCASRGLAGVRELFFGEGSRLTVL.

The gene calls are TRBV6-5 and TRBJ2-1; D is undetermined. CDR1 and CDR2 from the germline V gene are MNHEY and SVGAGI. The CDR3 length is 14 residues. Trimming removed 8 bases from V and 0 bases from J, with 11 bases in between. CDR3 protein: CASRTAASYNEQFF. The CDR3 DNA reads TGTGCCAGCCGAACTGCGGCCTCCTACAATGAGCAGTTCTTC.

This sequence joins TRBV11-2 and TRBJ1-2; D unresolved. Germline assignment: CDR1 SGHAT and CDR2 FQNNGV. V was shortened by 3 bases and J by 7 bases, with 15 bases between the two germline ends. CDR3 size: 14 residues. This CDR3 reads CASSFPDWALGYTF. Here the CDR3 DNA reads TGTGCCAGCAGCTTCCCCGACTGGGCTCTTGGCTACACCTTC.

This chain connects TRBV7-8 to TRBJ2-3; D may be TRBD1 (5 bases). The CDR3 is 14 amino acids. V lost 1 base, J lost 6 bases, and 11 bases lay in between. Germline V gene data show CDR1 as SGHVS and CDR2 as FQNEAQ. The CDR3 bases are TGTGCCAGCAGCTTAGGGCAGGGCCGGGATACGCAGTATTTT. Translated: CASSLGQGRDTQYF.

This clone was recorded only once. This chain uses TRBV6-2 or TRBV6-3 with TRBJ2-7, with D uncertain. The CDR3 length is 15 residues. Germline-derived CDR1 and CDR2 are MNHEY and SVGEGT. Trimming cost V 0 bases and J 3 bases, with 12 bases left between them. The CDR3 reads CASSYSGQRNYEQYF. In DNA form, the CDR3 reads TGTGCCAGCAGTTACTCGGGTCAGCGAAACTACGAGCAGTACTTC.

The genes are TRBV5-4 and TRBJ1-5; D remains unclear. The V gene's germline CDR1 is SGHNT and CDR2 YYREEE (reference sequence). CDR3 length: 12 amino acids. V lost 0 bases to trimming and J lost 4 bases, with 2 bases between them. The CDR3 DNA reads TGTGCCAGCAGCTTGGGTAATCAGCCCCAGCATTTT. Protein product: CASSLGNQPQHF.

The chain has TRBV3-1 (or the pseudogene TRBV3-2) and TRBJ2-1; 8 bases align to TRBD2. Germline values: CDR1 LGHDT, CDR2 YNNKEL (reference sequence). The CDR3 length is 16 residues. Losses at the gene ends were 4 bases for V and 4 bases for J; bases not matched to a gene: 9. In DNA, the CDR3 is TGTGCCAGCAGCCTTCATGGCGGGGGGCATTACAATGAGCAGTTCTTC. Its translation: CASSLHGGGHYNEQFF.

The chain recombines TRBV20-1 with TRBJ1-1, with D possibly matching TRBD1 (6 bases). Germline CDR1 and CDR2: DFQATT and SNEGSKA (reference sequence). This CDR3 region has 10 residues. The DNA for the CDR3 is TGCAGGGGGGGCGGGACTGAAGCTTTCTTT. Protein product: CRGGGTEAFF.

The chain has TRBV11-3 and TRBJ2-7; no firm D call. V was shortened by 5 bases and J by 0 bases, with 2 bases between the two germline ends. The CDR3 is made up of 11 amino acids. Germline V gene data show CDR1 as SGHNT and CDR2 as YENEEA. The CDR3 here is CASSVSYEQYF. The CDR3 DNA sequence: TGTGCCAGCAGCGTCTCCTACGAGCAGTACTTC.

The rearrangement uses TRBV6-2 or TRBV6-3 and TRBJ2-3; 8 bases are a match to TRBD2. CDR1 is MNHEY and CDR2 is SVGEGT in the germline V gene. V was clipped by 6 bases and J by 2 bases; unmatched bases: 10. The CDR3 consists of 16 residues. The CDR3 sequence: CASSSRLASSTDTQYF. CDR3 nucleotide sequence: TGTGCCAGCAGCTCCAGACTAGCGAGTTCCACAGATACGCAGTATTTT.

This clone was counted only a few times. The chain couples TRBV7-2 to TRBJ2-3, with no clear D. Trimming pared 5 bases from V and 2 bases from J, leaving 8 bases between. The V gene's germline CDR1 is SGHTA and CDR2 FQGNSA. This CDR3 contains 13 residues. CDR3 sequence: CASSRAYTDTQYF. CDR3 nucleotides: TGTGCCAGCAGCAGGGCTTACACAGATACGCAGTATTTT.

The chain couples TRBV11-2 to TRBJ2-7; perhaps TRBD2 as D (5 bases). Deletions cut 2 bases from V and 4 bases from J, with 12 bases between. The germline CDR1 and CDR2 sequences are SGHAT and FQNNGV. This CDR3 spans 14 amino acids. The CDR3 DNA follows: TGTGCCAGCAGCTTACGGGGAAGTATTTACGAGCAGTACTTC. Protein: CASSLRGSIYEQYF.